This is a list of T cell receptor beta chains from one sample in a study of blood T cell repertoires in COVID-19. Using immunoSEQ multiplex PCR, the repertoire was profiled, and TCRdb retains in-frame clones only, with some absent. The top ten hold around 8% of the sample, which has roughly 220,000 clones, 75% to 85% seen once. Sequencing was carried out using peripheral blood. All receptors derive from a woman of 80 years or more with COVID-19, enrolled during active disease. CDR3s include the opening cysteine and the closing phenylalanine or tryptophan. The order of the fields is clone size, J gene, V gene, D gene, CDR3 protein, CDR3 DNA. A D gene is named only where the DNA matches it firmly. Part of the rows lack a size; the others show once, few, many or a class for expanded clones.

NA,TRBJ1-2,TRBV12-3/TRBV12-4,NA,CASSLGRGGYTF,TGTGCCAGCAGTTTAGGAAGAGGTGGCTACACCTTC
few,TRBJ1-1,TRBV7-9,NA,CASSSQRLEAFF,TGTGCCAGCAGCTCTCAGCGGCTTGAAGCTTTCTTT
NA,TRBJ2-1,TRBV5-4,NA,CASTPSGAGTPLSNEQFF,TGTGCCAGCACCCCGAGTGGGGCGGGAACACCCTTGAGCAATGAGCAGTTCTTC
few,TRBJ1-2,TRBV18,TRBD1,CASSPPGQGSSYTF,TGTGCCAGCTCACCTCCGGGACAGGGATCCAGCTACACCTTC
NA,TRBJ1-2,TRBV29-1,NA,CSVEAGYVDGYTF,TGCAGCGTTGAGGCAGGGTATGTGGATGGCTACACCTTC
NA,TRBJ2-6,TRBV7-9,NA,CASSARRGSGANVLTF,TGTGCCAGCAGCGCACGCCGGGGGTCTGGGGCCAACGTCCTGACTTTC
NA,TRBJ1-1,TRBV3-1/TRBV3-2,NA,CASSLTVNTEAFF,TGTGCCAGCAGCCTGACAGTGAACACTGAAGCTTTCTTT
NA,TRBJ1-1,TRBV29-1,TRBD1,CSGGTAEAFF,TGCAGCGGTGGGACAGCTGAAGCTTTCTTT
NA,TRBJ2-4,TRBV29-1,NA,CSGGTDENIQYF,TGCAGCGGCGGGACAGACGAAAACATTCAGTACTTC
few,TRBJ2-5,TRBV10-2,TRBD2,CASRGLAGEETQYF,TGCGCCAGCAGGGGACTAGCGGGTGAAGAGACCCAGTACTTC
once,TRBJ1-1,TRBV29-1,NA,CSVEGLPGSLGTEAFF,TGCAGCGTTGAGGGGCTTCCGGGCTCTTTGGGCACTGAAGCTTTCTTT
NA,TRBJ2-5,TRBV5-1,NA,CASTSRQGETQYF,TGCGCCAGCACCTCCCGGCAGGGTGAGACCCAGTACTTC
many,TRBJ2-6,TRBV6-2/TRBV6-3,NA,CASSYMGSSGANVLTF,TGTGCCAGCAGTTACATGGGGAGTTCTGGGGCCAACGTCCTGACTTTC
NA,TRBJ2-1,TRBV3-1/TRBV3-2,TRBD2,CASSPRLAVYNEQFF,TGTGCCAGCAGCCCCCGACTAGCGGTTTACAATGAGCAGTTCTTC
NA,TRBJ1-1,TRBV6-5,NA,CASRRQGTNTEAFF,TGTGCCAGTAGGAGGCAGGGGACGAACACTGAAGCTTTCTTT
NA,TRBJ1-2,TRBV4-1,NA,CASSLSGEGSYGYTF,TGCGCCAGCAGCCTTTCTGGGGAGGGTAGCTATGGCTACACCTTC
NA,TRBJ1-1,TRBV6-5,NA,CASSKTGNTEAFF,TGTGCCAGCAGCAAGACAGGGAACACTGAAGCTTTCTTT
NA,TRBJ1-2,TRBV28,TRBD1,CASSSTGTGGLGYTF,TGTGCCAGCAGTTCTACCGGGACAGGGGGGCTTGGCTACACCTTC
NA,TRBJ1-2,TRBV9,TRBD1,CASSVRQGRDGYTF,TGTGCCAGCAGCGTGAGACAGGGTCGAGATGGCTACACCTTC
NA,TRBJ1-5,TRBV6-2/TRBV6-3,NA,CASSYGGGGHQPQHF,TGTGCCAGCAGTTACGGGGGAGGAGGACATCAGCCCCAGCATTTT
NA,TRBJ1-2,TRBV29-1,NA,CSVRTLPRDTF,TGCAGCGTCAGGACTTTACCCCGGGACACCTTC
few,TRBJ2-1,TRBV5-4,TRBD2,CASSPTGGPFEQFF,TGTGCCAGCAGCCCGACGGGGGGGCCGTTTGAGCAGTTCTTC
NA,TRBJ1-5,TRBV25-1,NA,CASSSTRTELSNQPQHF,TGTGCCAGCAGTTCCACCCGGACAGAGCTAAGCAATCAGCCCCAGCATTTT
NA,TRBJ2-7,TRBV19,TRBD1,CASSIRDRPYEQYF,TGTGCCAGTAGTATTCGGGACAGACCCTACGAGCAGTACTTC
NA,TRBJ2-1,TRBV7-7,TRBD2,CASSPTSAGVGEQFF,TGTGCTAGCAGCCCCACTAGCGCTGGGGTGGGTGAGCAGTTCTTC
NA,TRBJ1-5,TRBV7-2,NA,CASSTGSTGLSNQPQHF,TGTGCCAGCAGCACCGGTTCGACAGGTTTAAGCAATCAGCCCCAGCATTTT
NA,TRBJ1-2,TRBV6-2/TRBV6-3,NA,CASSYAGEGYTF,TGTGCCAGCAGTTACGCAGGGGAAGGCTACACCTTC
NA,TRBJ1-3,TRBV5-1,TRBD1,CASSLGTGGNTIYF,TGCGCCAGCAGCCTCGGGACAGGGGGAAACACCATATATTTT
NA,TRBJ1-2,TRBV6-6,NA,CASSPGEYGYTF,TGTGCCAGCAGTCCAGGCGAGTATGGCTACACCTTC
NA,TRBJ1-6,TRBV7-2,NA,CASSLVSPSISPLHF,TGTGCCAGCAGCTTAGTGTCGCCGAGTATTTCACCCCTCCACTTT
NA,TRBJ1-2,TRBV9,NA,CASSVGTLSGGYTF,TGTGCCAGCAGCGTAGGGACTTTAAGTGGAGGCTACACCTTC
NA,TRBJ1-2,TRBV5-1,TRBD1,CASSLEGQSAYGYTF,TGCGCCAGCAGCTTGGAGGGACAGTCTGCGTATGGCTACACCTTC
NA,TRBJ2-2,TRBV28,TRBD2,CASSFVRGGGYTGELFF,TGTGCCAGCAGTTTCGTTAGGGGCGGGGGGTACACCGGGGAGCTGTTTTTT
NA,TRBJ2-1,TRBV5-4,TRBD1,CASSAIQGASYNEQFF,TGTGCCAGCAGCGCAATACAGGGGGCCTCCTACAATGAGCAGTTCTTC
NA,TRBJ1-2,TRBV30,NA,CAWSQGSYGYTF,TGTGCCTGGAGCCAGGGTAGCTATGGCTACACCTTC
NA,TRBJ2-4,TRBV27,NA,CASSLSQQQKNIQYF,TGTGCCAGCAGTTTATCTCAACAGCAAAAAAACATTCAGTACTTC
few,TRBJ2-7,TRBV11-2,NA,CASSFEGVYEQYF,TGTGCCAGCAGCTTCGAGGGGGTCTACGAGCAGTACTTC
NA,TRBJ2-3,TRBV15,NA,CATLKGGSTDTQYF,TGTGCCACCCTCAAGGGAGGCAGCACAGATACGCAGTATTTT
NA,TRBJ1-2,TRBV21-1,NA,CASSSQPPVPGYGYTF,TGTGCCAGCAGCTCCCAACCGCCGGTCCCAGGGTATGGCTACACCTTC
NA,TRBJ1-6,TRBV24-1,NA,CATSQGQKPHSPLHF,TGTGCCACCAGTCAGGGACAAAAACCCCATTCACCCCTCCACTTT
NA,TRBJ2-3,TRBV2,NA,CASSGGQIADTQYF,TGTGCCAGCAGTGGGGGACAAATTGCAGATACGCAGTATTTT